The clone carrying this T cell receptor (beta chain) was seen a few times. Its antigen is undetermined. This entry belongs to a study of identical twins. General observations from the study: The authors noted that invariant MAIT and iNKT cells could partly confound zero-insertion analyses.

V lost 6 bases and J lost 5, with 18 bases in between. The germline V gene has CDR1 KGHDR and CDR2 SFDVKD. The CDR3 covers 15 residues. TCRdb reprocessed the 5' RACE reads via MiXCR and lists one record per CDR3 protein. The sample has fewer than 900,000 distinct CDR3 sequences; roughly 18% are singletons. The data were also submitted as part of a second study, on T cells expressing NK-cell markers. This second study notes: Dominant NKG2C+ clonotypes in 5 or 6 donors made up roughly 1.0-7.0% of CD8+ T cells.

The TCR comes from a woman younger than 35 in good health. This chain joins TRBV24-1 and TRBJ1-2; possible D gene TRBD1, 5 bases. The sequencing sample was made of PBMCs. Written as DNA, the CDR3 is TGTGCCACCAGTCCCCATACCAGGGATCGATATGGCTACACCTTC. It specifies CATSPHTRDRYGYTF.